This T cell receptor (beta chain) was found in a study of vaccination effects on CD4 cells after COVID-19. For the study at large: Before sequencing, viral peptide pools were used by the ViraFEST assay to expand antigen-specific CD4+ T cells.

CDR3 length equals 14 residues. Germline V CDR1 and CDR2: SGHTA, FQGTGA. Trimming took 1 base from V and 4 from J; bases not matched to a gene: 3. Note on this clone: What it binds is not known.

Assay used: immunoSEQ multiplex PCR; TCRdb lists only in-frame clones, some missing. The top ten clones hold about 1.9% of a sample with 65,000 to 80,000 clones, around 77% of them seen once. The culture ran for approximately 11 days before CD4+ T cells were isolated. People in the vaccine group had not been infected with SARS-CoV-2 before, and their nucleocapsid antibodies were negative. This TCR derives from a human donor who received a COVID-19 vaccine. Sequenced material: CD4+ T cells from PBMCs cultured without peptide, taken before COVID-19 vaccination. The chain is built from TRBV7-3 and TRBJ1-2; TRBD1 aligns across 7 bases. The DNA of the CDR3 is TGTGCCAGCAGCTTAAACAGGGGTACCTATGGCTACACCTTC. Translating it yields CASSLNRGTYGYTF.